This TCR beta chain was sequenced for a study of sequential checkpoint blockade in melanoma. Study-wide background: First-line arms were nivolumab then ipilimumab, or the reverse, randomized 1:1. Each arm's sequence ended with maintenance nivolumab. After nivolumab or ipilimumab alone, about 22 patients had week-13 rebiopsies.

The treatment: randomized to nivolumab then ipilimumab (arm A) or the reverse (arm B). Assay used: immunoSEQ multiplex PCR; TCRdb lists only in-frame clones, some missing. The sample shows under 6,500 clones, roughly 25% of them seen only once. Looked up from germline, CDR1 is MDHEN and CDR2 is SYDVKM. The CDR3 spans 14 residues. Trimming pared 3 bases from V and 4 bases from J, leaving 12 bases between. The gene calls are TRBV28 and TRBJ2-5; D may be TRBD2 (6 bases). The sample in question was tumor tissue (inferred from file names), obtained from a patient given nivolumab and ipilimumab in sequence. The TCR sequence derives from a human donor with melanoma. CDR3 in amino acids: CASSFRRDGETQYF. In nucleotides, the CDR3 is TGTGCCAGCAGTTTTCGGCGGGACGGAGAGACCCAGTACTTC.